This T cell receptor (beta chain) comes out of a study of cytomegalovirus exposure and HLA in healthy donors. TCRdb's copy holds only in-frame clones and misses some; the assay was immunoSEQ multiplex PCR. The top ten hold about 1.5% of the sample, which has tens of thousands of clones, around 97% seen once. This CDR3 spans 14 amino acids. V gave up 1 base and J gave up 6 bases, with 10 bases separating them. Germline lookup yields CDR1 MNHEY and CDR2 SMNVEV (reference sequence). Study-wide points: Cytomegalovirus status was reportedly diagnosed by the classifier with high sensitivity and specificity.

As regards this clone: Its antigen is not identified.

Material for sequencing was PBMCs. This clonotype was sampled from a woman under 30 in good health and CMV-seropositive. This chain uses TRBV27 with TRBJ1-5; the D gene is possibly TRBD1 (5 bases). The CDR3 region has the DNA TGTGCCAGCAGTTTATGGGGCGTAGGTCAGCCCCAGCATTTT. This codes for CASSLWGVGQPQHF.